This T cell receptor (beta chain) was recovered during a study of cytomegalovirus exposure and HLA in healthy donors. The overall study: The 120 validation repertoires used the same platform as the roughly 720 first-cohort repertoires (as reported by a later analysis). Whole-study findings and limits: CMV antigen specificity of three CMV-associated chains was confirmed in vitro. Cytomegalovirus-associated TCR beta chains were listed, numbering 150 to 200.

Trimming removed 1 base from V and 2 bases from J; junction bases left unmatched: 5. From germline, CDR1 is MGHRA and CDR2 YSYEKL. The CDR3 length is 15 residues. In regard to this clone: The target antigen is unknown.

The assay was immunoSEQ multiplex PCR, and TCRdb's table has in-frame clones only and misses some. Here the sample spans roughly 52,000 clones, 90% being singletons. This chain uses TRBV4-1 with TRBJ2-7; 7 bases agree with TRBD2. The sample comprised PBMCs. This clonotype was sampled from a man aged 18 to 35 in good health and CMV-seronegative. As DNA, the CDR3 is TGCGCCAGCAGCCAAGGAGGGACTACCGCCTACGAGCAGTACTTC. It is translated as CASSQGGTTAYEQYF.